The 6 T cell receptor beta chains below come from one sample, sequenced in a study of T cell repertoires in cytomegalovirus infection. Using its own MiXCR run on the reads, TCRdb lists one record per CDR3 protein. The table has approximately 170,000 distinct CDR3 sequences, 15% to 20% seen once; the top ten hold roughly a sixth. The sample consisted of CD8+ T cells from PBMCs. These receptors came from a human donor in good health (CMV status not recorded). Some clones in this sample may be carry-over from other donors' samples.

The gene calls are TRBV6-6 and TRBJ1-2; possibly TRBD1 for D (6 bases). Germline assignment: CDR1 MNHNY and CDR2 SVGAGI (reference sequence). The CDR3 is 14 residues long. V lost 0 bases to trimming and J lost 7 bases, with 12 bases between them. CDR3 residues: CASSYSGGSAGYTF. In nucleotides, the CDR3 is TGTGCCAGCAGTTACTCAGGGGGTTCGGCTGGCTACACCTTC.

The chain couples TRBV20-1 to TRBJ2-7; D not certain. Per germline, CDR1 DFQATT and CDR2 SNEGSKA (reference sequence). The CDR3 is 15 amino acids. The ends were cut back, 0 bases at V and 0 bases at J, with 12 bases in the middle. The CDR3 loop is CSARDMGFNSYEQYF. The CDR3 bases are TGCAGTGCTAGAGATATGGGTTTTAACTCCTACGAGCAGTACTTC.

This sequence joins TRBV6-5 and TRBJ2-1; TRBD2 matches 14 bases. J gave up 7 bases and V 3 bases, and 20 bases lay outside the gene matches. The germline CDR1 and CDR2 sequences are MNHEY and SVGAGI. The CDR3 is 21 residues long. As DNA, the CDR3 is TGTGCCAGCAGTTATCTCCTTTTCCCGGGACTAGCGGGAGAAGGAAAGAATGAGCAGTTCTTC. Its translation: CASSYLLFPGLAGEGKNEQFF.

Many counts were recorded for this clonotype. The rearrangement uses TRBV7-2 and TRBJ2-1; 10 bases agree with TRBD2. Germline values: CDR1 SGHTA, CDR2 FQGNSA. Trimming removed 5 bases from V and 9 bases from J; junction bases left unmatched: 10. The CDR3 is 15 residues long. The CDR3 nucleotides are TGTGCCAGCAGCCTCACTAGCGGGAAGCTGGGTGAGCAGTTCTTC. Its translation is CASSLTSGKLGEQFF.

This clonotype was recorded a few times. This chain's CDR3 is CASSYSEKGWETQYF. In DNA, the CDR3 is TGTGCCAGCAGTTACTCTGAGAAGGGATGGGAGACCCAGTACTTC. The chain employs TRBV6-2 or TRBV6-3 and TRBJ2-5; D is undetermined. The germline CDR1 and CDR2 sequences are MNHEY and SVGEGT. CDR3 size: 15 residues. Trimming pared 0 bases from V and 5 bases from J, leaving 13 bases between.

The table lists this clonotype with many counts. The chain's CDR3 is CASSYGREDYEQYF. Written as DNA, the CDR3 is TGTGCCAGCAGTTACGGACGGGAGGACTACGAGCAGTACTTC. The chain combines TRBV6-6 with TRBJ2-7; the match to TRBD2 covers 7 bases. From germline, CDR1 is MNHNY and CDR2 SVGAGI (reference sequence). Trimming cost V 2 bases and J 3 bases; bases outside gene matches: 4. CDR3 length equals 14 residues.